The present entry profiles one T cell receptor beta chain with its context. No antigen is known for it. The record originates from a study of T cell responses to AZD1222 COVID-19 vaccine. This table comes from immunoSEQ multiplex PCR, and its TCRdb copy is limited to in-frame clones, with some not included. The sample has 240,000 or so clones, more than 85% seen once; the top ten hold roughly 0.5%. Regarding the study as a whole: There were mostly white British donors and more females than males, and clonal diversity was possibly underestimated.

The CDR3 totals 12 residues. The clonotype comes from an adult in good health. This specimen was peripheral blood, taken on day 0 of AZD1222 vaccination. The chain employs TRBV12-1 and TRBJ2-7. TRBV12-1 is given as a pseudogene. The CDR3 nucleotides are TGTGCCAGCAGCTTGTCCGACTACGAGCAGTACTTC. Its translation: CASSLSDYEQYF.